This TCR beta chain was recovered during a study of cytomegalovirus exposure and HLA in healthy donors. General study points: Presence/absence analyses assumed roughly uniform sequencing depth across donors. A later analysis associated 15,000 to 20,000 TCR beta sequences with HLA alleles at a 0.05 false discovery rate. In an earlier analysis, about 87% or about 30%: the productive usage of most TCR beta V segments.

Germline-derived CDR1 and CDR2 are MGHRA and YSYEKL. CDR3 length equals 17 residues. The ends were cut back, 0 bases at V and 3 bases at J, with 14 bases in the middle. A word on this clone: Its antigen remains unidentified.

It was with 60 Vbeta and 13 Jbeta primers that the PCR ran. Here immunoSEQ multiplex PCR was the method, and the copy in TCRdb shows in-frame clones only, minus some. In the table there are some 95,000 clones, 70% to 75% of which are singletons. The sequence was obtained from a woman under 30 in good health and CMV-seropositive. This chain uses TRBV4-1 with TRBJ2-2, with a weak D call TRBD2 (6 bases). Material for sequencing was PBMCs. CDR3 in amino acids: CASSQDGGFTDTGELFF. The CDR3 DNA is TGCGCCAGCAGCCAAGATGGAGGGTTTACCGACACCGGGGAGCTGTTTTTT.